Detailed here is one T cell receptor (beta chain). Sequencing of TCR beta covered CD8+ and CD4+ T cells obtained from blood. There are 15 residues in the CDR3. After removal of 5 bases from V and 3 bases from J, the junction contained 9 bases not matched to a gene. Germline V CDR1 and CDR2: SEHNR, FQNEAQ (reference sequence). RNA amounts of 0.5 to 1 ug underwent reverse transcription with random hexamers. The immunoSEQ assay covered 54 Vbeta and 13 Jbeta segments for CDR3. Each CDR3 protein gets one entry after TCRdb re-called the immunoSEQ multiplex PCR reads with MiXCR. The table has about 200,000 distinct CDR3 sequences, roughly 92% seen once. The data derive from a study of CD8 T cells in Susac syndrome.

V and J are TRBV7-9 and TRBJ1-1; 7 bases line up with TRBD1. Sequenced input: CD8+ T cells from PBMCs. The receptor was isolated from a human donor with multiple sclerosis. The CDR3 region is CASSATGQSDTEAFF. CDR3 sequence (DNA): TGTGCCAGCAGCGCAACGGGACAGTCTGACACTGAAGCTTTCTTT. The entire variable domain, with the rest obtained from reference TRBV7-9 and TRBJ1-1, is as follows: DTGVSQNPRHKITKRGQNVTFRCDPISEHNRLYWYRQTLGQGPEFLTYFQNEAQLEKSRLLSDRFSAERPKGSFSTLEIQRTEQGDSAMYLCASSATGQSDTEAFFGQGTRLTVV.